This T cell receptor (beta chain) was identified in a study of graft-versus-host responses after intestinal transplantation. Method: immunoSEQ multiplex PCR; TCRdb's copy keeps in-frame clones and lacks some. Here the sample spans tens of thousands of clones, roughly 89% being singletons. Turning to this clone: The antigen remains unidentified.

The CDR3 runs to 13 residues. Trimming cost V 4 bases and J 8 bases; bases outside gene matches: 2. Germline-derived CDR1 and CDR2 are MNHEY and SMNVEV (reference sequence). V usage is TRBV27 and J usage is TRBJ2-4, with 10 nucleotides matching TRBD1. This clonotype was obtained from a human donor who received an intestinal transplant. The specimen comprised unstimulated CD4+ T cells sorted from spleen or lymph node cells, sampled before intestinal transplant. CDR3 region: CASSWTGGDIQYF. The CDR3 DNA sequence: TGTGCCAGCAGTTGGACAGGGGGGGACATTCAGTACTTC.